This T cell receptor beta chain was sequenced for a study of blood T cell repertoires in COVID-19. Study at large: Material from acute and convalescent COVID-19 was sourced from the United States, Italy and Spain. Sources were T cells, B-cell-depleted T cells, or PBMCs; the material itself was cDNA or gDNA.

Original handling: Amplifying reference gene primers gave estimates of nucleated cell counts. Only in-frame clones appear in the TCRdb table, and some are missing; sequencing was by immunoSEQ multiplex PCR. V and J calls and clone size are given by that table; D and trimming were obtained from the DNA. The profile shows a few hundred thousand clones, around 87% of them singletons. This receptor was taken from a man aged 60 to 75 with acute or convalescent COVID-19. The sequenced sample consisted of peripheral blood.

The CDR3, as DNA: TGTGCCAGTAGTATAAAGATTGGGACAGGGGCAACCTACGAGCAGTACTTC. Its translation: CASSIKIGTGATYEQYF. V gene TRBV19 combines with J gene TRBJ2-7; TRBD1 aligns across 10 bases. Germline values: CDR1 LNHDA, CDR2 SQIVND (reference sequence). The CDR3 consists of 17 residues. V was pared by 2 bases and J by 2 bases, with 9 bases of the junction left unmatched.